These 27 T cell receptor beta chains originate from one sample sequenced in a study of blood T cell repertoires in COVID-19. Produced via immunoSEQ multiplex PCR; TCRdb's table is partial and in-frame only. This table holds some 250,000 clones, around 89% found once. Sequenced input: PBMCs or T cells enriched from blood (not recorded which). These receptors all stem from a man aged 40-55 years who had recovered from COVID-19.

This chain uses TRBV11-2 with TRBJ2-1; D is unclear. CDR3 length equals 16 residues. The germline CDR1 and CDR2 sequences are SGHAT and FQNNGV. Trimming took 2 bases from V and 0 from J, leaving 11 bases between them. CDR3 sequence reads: CASSLRAGSSYNEQFF. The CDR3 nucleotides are TGTGCCAGCAGCTTACGAGCAGGTAGCTCCTACAATGAGCAGTTCTTC.

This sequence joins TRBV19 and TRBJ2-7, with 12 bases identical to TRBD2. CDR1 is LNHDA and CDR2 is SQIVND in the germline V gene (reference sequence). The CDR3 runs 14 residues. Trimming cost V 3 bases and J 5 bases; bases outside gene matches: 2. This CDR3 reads CASSMTSGSHEQYF. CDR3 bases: TGTGCCAGTAGTATGACTAGCGGGAGCCACGAGCAGTACTTC.

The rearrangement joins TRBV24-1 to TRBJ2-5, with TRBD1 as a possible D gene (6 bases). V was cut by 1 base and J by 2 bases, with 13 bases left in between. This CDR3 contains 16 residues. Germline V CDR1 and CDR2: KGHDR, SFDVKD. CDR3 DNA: TGTGCCACCAGTGATTTCCGGACAGCAATACAAGAGACCCAGTACTTC. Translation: CATSDFRTAIQETQYF.

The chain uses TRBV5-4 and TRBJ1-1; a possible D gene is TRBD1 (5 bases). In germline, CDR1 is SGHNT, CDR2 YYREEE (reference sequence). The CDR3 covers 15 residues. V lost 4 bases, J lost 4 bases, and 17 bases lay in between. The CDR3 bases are TGTGCCAGCAGCCCCAGGGTTTTTGGCAGCACTGAAGCTTTCTTT. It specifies CASSPRVFGSTEAFF.

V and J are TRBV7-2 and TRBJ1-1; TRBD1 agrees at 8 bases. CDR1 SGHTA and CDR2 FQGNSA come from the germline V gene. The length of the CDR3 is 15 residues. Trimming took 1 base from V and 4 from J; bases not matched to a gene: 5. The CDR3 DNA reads TGTGCCAGCAGCTTAGAGGCCAGGGGGCTCACTGAAGCTTTCTTT. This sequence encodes CASSLEARGLTEAFF.

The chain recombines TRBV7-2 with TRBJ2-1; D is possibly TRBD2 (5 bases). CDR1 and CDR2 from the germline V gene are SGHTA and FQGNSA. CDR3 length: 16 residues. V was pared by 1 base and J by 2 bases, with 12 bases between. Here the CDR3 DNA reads TGTGCCAGCAGCTTAGTTAGCGATAATACCTACAATGAGCAGTTCTTC. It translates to CASSLVSDNTYNEQFF. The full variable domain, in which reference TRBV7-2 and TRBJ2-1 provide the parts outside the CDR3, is GAGVSQSPSNKVTEKGKDVELRCDPISGHTALYWYRQSLGQGLEFLIYFQGNSAPDKSGLPSDRFSAERTGGSVSTLTIQRTQQEDSAVYLCASSLVSDNTYNEQFFGPGTRLTVL.

CDR3 in amino acids: CASSYAGQSYNEQFF. CDR3 DNA sequence: TGTGCCAGCAGTTACGCGGGACAGTCCTACAATGAGCAGTTCTTC. V gene TRBV6-2 or TRBV6-3 combines with J gene TRBJ2-1; possibly TRBD1 for D (7 bases). CDR1 MNHEY and CDR2 SVGEGT come from the germline V gene. The CDR3 runs to 15 residues. V was pared by 2 bases and J by 1 base, with 9 bases between.

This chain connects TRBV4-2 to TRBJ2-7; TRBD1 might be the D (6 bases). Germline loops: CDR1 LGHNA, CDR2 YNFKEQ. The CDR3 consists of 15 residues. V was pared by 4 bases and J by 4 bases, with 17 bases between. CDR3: CASSPRTGTTYEQYF. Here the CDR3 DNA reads TGTGCCAGCAGCCCTCGAACCGGGACAACTTACGAGCAGTACTTC.

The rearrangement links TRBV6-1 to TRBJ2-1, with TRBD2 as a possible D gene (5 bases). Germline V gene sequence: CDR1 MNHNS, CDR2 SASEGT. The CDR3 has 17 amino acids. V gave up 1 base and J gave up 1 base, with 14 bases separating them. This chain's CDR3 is CASSEGETTKSYNEQFF. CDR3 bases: TGTGCCAGCAGTGAAGGGGAGACAACGAAATCCTACAATGAGCAGTTCTTC.

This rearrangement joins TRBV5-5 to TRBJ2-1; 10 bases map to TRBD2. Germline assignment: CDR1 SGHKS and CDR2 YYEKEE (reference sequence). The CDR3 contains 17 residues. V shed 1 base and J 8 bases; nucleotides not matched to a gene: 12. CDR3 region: CASSLYYSSGRIDEQFF. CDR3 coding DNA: TGTGCCAGCAGCTTGTATTACTCTAGCGGGAGAATCGATGAGCAGTTCTTC.

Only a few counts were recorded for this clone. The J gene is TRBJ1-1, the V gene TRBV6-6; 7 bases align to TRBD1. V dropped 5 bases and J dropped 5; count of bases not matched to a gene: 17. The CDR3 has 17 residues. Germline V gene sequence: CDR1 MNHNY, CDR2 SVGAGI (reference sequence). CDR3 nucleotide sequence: TGTGCCAGCAGTAGATGGGACAGCCGAGACCAAACTACTGAAGCTTTCTTT. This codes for CASSRWDSRDQTTEAFF.

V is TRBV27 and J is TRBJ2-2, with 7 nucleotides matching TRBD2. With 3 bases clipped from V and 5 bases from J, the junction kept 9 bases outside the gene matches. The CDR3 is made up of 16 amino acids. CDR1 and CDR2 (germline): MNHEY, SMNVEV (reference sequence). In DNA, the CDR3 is TGTGCCAGCAGTTTTGTAGCGGGTGACGTAACCGGGGAGCTGTTTTTT. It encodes CASSFVAGDVTGELFF.

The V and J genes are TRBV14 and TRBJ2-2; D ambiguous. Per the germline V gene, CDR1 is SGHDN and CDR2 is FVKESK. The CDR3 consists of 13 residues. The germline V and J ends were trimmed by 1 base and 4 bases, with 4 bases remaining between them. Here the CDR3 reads CASSQVFTGELFF. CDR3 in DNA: TGTGCCAGCAGCCAAGTCTTCACCGGGGAGCTGTTTTTT.

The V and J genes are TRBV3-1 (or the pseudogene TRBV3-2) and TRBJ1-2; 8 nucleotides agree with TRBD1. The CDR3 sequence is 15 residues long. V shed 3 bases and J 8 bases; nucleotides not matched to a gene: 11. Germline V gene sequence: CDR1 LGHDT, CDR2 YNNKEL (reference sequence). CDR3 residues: CASSHGTGGPSGYTF. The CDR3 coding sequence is TGTGCCAGCAGCCACGGGACAGGAGGTCCCTCGGGCTACACCTTC.

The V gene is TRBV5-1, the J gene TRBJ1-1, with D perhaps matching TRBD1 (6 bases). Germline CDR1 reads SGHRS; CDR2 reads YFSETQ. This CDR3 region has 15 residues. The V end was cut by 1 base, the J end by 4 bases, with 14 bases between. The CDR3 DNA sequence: TGCGCCAGCAGCTTGACCGGGACAAAGGGCACTGAAGCTTTCTTT. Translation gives CASSLTGTKGTEAFF.

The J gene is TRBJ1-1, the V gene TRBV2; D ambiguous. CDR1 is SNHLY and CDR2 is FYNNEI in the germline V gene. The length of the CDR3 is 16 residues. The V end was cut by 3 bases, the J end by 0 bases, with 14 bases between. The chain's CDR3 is CASSDWAESMNTEAFF. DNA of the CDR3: TGTGCCAGCAGTGATTGGGCAGAGAGTATGAACACTGAAGCTTTCTTT.

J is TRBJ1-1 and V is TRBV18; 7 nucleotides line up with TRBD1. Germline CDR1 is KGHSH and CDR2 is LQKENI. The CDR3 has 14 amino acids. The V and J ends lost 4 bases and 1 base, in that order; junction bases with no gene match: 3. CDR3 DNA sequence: TGTGCCAGCTCACGGGGACAGCAGAACACTGAAGCTTTCTTT. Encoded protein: CASSRGQQNTEAFF.

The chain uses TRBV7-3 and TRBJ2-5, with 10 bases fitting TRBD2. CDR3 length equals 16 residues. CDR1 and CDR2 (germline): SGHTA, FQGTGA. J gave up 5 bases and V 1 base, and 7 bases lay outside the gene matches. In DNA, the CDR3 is TGTGCCAGCAGCTTAAGTGCTAGCGGGGGACGGGAGACCCAGTACTTC. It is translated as CASSLSASGGRETQYF.

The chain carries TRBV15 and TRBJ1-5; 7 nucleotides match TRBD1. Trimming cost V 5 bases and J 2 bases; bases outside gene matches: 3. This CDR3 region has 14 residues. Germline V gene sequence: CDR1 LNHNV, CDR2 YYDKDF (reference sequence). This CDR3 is CATSDDRGNQPQHF. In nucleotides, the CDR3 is TGTGCCACCAGCGACGACAGGGGCAATCAGCCCCAGCATTTT.

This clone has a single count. The DNA for the CDR3 is TGTGCCAGCAGCTTAATCCAGGGCGTGAACACTGAAGCTTTCTTT. Amino acids: CASSLIQGVNTEAFF. The chain recombines TRBV6-5 with TRBJ1-1, with a tentative D call TRBD1 (5 bases). The germline V gene encodes CDR1 MNHEY and CDR2 SVGAGI. V gave up 6 bases and J gave up 0 bases, with 14 bases separating them. CDR3 size: 15 residues.

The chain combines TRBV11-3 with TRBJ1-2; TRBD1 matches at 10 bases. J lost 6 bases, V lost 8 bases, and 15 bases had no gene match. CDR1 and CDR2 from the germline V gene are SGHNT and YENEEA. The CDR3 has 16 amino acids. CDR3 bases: TGTGCCAGCTACCCAAGAGACAGGGGGCGCCTCCATGGCTACACCTTC. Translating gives CASYPRDRGRLHGYTF.

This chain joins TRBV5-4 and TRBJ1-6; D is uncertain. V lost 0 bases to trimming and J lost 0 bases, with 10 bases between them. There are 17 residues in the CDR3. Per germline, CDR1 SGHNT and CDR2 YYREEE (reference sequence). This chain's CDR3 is CASSLAGGSSYNSPLHF. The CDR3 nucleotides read TGTGCCAGCAGCTTGGCCGGCGGGAGCTCCTATAATTCACCCCTCCACTTT. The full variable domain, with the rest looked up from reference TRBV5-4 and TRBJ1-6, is ETGVTQSPTHLIKTRGQQVTLRCSSQSGHNTVSWYQQALGQGPQFIFQYYREEENGRGNFPPRFSGLQFPNYSSELNVNALELDDSALYLCASSLAGGSSYNSPLHFGNGTRLTVT.

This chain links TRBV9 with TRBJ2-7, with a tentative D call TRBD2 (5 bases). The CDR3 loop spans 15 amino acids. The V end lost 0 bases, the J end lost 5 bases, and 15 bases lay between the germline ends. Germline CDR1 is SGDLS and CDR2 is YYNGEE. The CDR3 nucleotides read TGTGCCAGCAGCGTAGGGAGGTTGGGCTTCGACGAGCAGTACTTC. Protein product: CASSVGRLGFDEQYF.

In DNA, the CDR3 is TGTGCCAGCAGCTCAACAGGGGGCGGGAGCTATGGCTACACCTTC. It yields the protein CASSSTGGGSYGYTF. The genes are TRBV11-3 and TRBJ1-2, with TRBD1 matching 9 bases. The V gene's germline CDR1 is SGHNT and CDR2 YENEEA. V shed 4 bases and J 4 bases; nucleotides not matched to a gene: 7. There are 15 residues in the CDR3.

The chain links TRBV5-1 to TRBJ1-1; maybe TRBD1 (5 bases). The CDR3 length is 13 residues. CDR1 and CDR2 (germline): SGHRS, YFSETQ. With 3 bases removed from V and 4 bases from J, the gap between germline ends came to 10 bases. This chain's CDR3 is CASSWDLGTEAFF. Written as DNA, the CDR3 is TGCGCCAGCAGCTGGGACTTGGGCACTGAAGCTTTCTTT.

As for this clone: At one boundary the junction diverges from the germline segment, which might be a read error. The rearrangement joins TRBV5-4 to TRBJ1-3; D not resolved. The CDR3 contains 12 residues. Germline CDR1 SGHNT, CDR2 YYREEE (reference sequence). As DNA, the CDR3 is TGTGCCAGCAGCTTGGATGGCCGGGGTTGCCGCTTT. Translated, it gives CASSLDGRGCRF.

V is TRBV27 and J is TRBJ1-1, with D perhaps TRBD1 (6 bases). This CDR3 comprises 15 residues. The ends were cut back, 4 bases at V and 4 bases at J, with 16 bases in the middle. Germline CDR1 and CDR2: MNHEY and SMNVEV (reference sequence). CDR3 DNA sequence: TGTGCCAGCAGTTCACGATCCGGGACATCCACTGAAGCTTTCTTT. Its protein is CASSSRSGTSTEAFF.